This T cell receptor (beta chain) is drawn from a study of blood T cell repertoires in COVID-19 (dated by TCRdb to between 2020 and 2021). Background on the whole study: The collaborator samples originated in the United States, Italy and Spain and spanned the acute and convalescent phases of COVID-19. The material from the prospective study consisted of cDNA or gDNA derived from T cells, B-cell-depleted T cells, or PBMCs. The dataset comprised deeply sampled blood TCRbeta repertoires from subjects exposed to, actively infected with, or recovered from COVID-19. The repertoires were made available in a free public database intended to serve as a resource for research on the immune response to SARS-CoV-2. The samples were drawn from the first 160 participants of the ongoing ImmuneRACE study and from more than 1,000 subjects provided by 6 global collaborators. Sample metadata almost always included a de-identified subject ID, COVID-19 status, age in years and sex. Where available, HLA class I and class II types were obtained from metadata supplied by the sample provider rather than from assay-based typing. The paper's findings and limits, for the study overall: The amount of clinical and demographic metadata varied by source and participant and was provided uncurated.

The immunoSEQ Assay, a bias-controlled multiplex PCR, was used to amplify TCRbeta CDR3 regions from genomic DNA. The original pipeline was this. Nucleated cell counts per sample were estimated from amplification of reference gene primers within the assay. To quantify the absolute abundance of each unique TCRbeta CDR3 rearrangement, sequence reads were collapsed and filtered. For each sample, productive Simpson clonality was calculated as the square root of Simpson's diversity index over productive rearrangements. Not all clones reach the TCRdb copy of this immuneACCESS table, which keeps in-frame sequences only. Checked studies attribute under half of the gap to unresolved V genes and leave the rest unexplained. The DNA was the basis for D and trimming; V, J and clone size are from that table. For this sample there are approximately 200,000 clones; 70% to 90% appear just once. The ten most abundant clones make up about 10% of the sample.

Each collaborating institution followed its own protocols to collect whole blood in K2EDTA tubes. For TCRbeta analysis, collaborator samples were shipped as frozen whole blood, as isolated PBMCs, or as DNA extracted from either sample type. Concerning this clone: Its antigen specificity is not known. Nothing much larger sits one base from this clone, and base qualities are not available.

Ends trimmed: V by 3 bases, J by 1 base; bases unmatched to a gene: 6. The CDR3 has 16 amino acids, counting the end cysteine and phenylalanine. Just the 48-base CDR3 DNA is kept, in frame starting at base 1. Taken from the germline V gene (reference sequence), the CDR1 and CDR2 loops are LGHDT and YNNKEL. The receptor comes from a human donor with active or convalescent COVID-19. The donor label of this sample is uncertain. The chain was built from TRBV3-1 (or the pseudogene TRBV3-2) and TRBJ2-5; TRBD1 lines up with 9 middle nucleotides. Sequencing used peripheral blood. The encoded CDR3 is CASSQPGQGLQETQYF. The sequence in DNA is TGTGCCAGCAGCCAGCCGGGACAGGGACTCCAAGAGACCCAGTACTTC.